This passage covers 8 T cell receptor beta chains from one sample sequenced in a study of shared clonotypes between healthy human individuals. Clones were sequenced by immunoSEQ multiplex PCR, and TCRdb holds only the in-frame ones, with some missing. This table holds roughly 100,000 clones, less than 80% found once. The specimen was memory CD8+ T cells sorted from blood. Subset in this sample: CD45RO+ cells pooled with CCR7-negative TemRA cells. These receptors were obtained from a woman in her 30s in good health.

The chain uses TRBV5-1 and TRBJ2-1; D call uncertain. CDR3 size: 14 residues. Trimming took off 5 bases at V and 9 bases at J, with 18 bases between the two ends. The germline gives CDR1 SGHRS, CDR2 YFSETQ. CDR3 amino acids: CASSLIESRIEQFF. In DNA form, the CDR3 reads TGCGCCAGCAGTCTTATCGAGAGCAGAATTGAGCAGTTCTTC.

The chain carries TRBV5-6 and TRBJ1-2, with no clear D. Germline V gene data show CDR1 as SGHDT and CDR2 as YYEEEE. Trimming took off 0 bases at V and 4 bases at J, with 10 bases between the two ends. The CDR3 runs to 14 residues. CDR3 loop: CASSLVGFTYGYTF. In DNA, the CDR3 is TGTGCCAGCAGCTTGGTAGGGTTTACCTATGGCTACACCTTC. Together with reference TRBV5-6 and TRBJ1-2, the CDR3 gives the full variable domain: DAGVTQSPTHLIKTRGQQVTLRCSPKSGHDTVSWYQQALGQGPQFIFQYYEEEERQRGNFPDRFSGHQFPNYSSELNVNALLLGDSALYLCASSLVGFTYGYTFGSGTRLTVV.

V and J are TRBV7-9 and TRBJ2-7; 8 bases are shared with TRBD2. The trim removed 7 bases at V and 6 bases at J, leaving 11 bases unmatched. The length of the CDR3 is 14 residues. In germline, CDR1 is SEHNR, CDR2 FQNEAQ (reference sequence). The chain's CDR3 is CASTTGGYPGEQYF. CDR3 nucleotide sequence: TGTGCCAGCACCACGGGGGGGTATCCCGGCGAGCAGTACTTC.

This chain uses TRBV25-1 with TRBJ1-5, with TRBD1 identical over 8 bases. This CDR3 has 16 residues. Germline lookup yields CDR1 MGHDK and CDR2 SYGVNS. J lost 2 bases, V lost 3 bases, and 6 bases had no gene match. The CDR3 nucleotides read TGTGCCAGCAGTGATGCGGACAGGGAGGGCAATCAGCCCCAGCATTTT. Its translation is CASSDADREGNQPQHF. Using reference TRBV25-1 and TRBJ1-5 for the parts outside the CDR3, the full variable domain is EADIYQTPRYLVIGTGKKITLECSQTMGHDKMYWYQQDPGMELHLIHYSYGVNSTEKGDLSSESTVSRIRTEHFPLTLESARPSHTSQYLCASSDADREGNQPQHFGDGTRLSIL.

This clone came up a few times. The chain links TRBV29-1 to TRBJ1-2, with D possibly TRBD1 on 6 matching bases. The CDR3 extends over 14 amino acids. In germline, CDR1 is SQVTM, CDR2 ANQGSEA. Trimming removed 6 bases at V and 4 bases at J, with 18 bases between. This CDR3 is CSVGGASRVYGYTF. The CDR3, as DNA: TGCAGCGTAGGGGGGGCAAGCCGGGTCTATGGCTACACCTTC.

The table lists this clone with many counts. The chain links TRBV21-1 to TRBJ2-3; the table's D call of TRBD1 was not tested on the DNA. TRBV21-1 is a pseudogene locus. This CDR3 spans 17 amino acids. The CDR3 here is CASSKGEGAPSTDTQYF. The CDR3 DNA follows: TGTGCCAGCAGCAAAGGAGAGGGGGCTCCTAGCACAGATACGCAGTATTTT.

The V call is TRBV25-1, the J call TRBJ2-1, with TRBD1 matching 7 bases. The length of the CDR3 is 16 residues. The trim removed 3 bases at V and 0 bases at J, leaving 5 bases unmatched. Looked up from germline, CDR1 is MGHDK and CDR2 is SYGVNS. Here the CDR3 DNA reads TGTGCCAGCAGTGACCGGACAGGTAGCTCCTACAATGAGCAGTTCTTC. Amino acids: CASSDRTGSSYNEQFF.

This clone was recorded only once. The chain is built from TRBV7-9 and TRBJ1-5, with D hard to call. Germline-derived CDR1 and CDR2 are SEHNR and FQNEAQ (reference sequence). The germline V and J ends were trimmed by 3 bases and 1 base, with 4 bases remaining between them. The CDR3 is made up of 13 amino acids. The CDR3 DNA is TGTGCCAGCAGCTTCGACAGCAATCAGCCCCAGCATTTT. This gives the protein CASSFDSNQPQHF.